The 14 T cell receptor beta chains below all came from one sample that was sequenced in a study of shared clonotypes between healthy human individuals. The repertoire was sequenced with immunoSEQ multiplex PCR; TCRdb's copy has only in-frame clones and lacks some. The sample gives 1.5 million to 2.5 million clones, less than 95% of which show up once; 0.9% to 1.5% is in the top ten. Terminally differentiated effector memory CD45RA+ cells were left out of the naive CD8 fraction, which was CD45RO-negative and positively selected for CCR7. Sequencing used naive CD8+ T cells sorted from blood. These receptors all stem from a young man in good health.

With regard to this clone: One end of the junction fails to match germline, which may point to a read error. The genes are TRBV7-7 and TRBJ2-5, with D unclear. Germline V CDR1 and CDR2: SSHAT, FNYEAQ (reference sequence). This CDR3 has 15 residues. For the CDR3, the DNA is TGTGCTAGCAGCTCGGACGCTAGTCCGCAAGAGACCCAGTACTTC. As protein: CASSSDASPQETQYF.

In this sample, this clone turned up a few times. J is TRBJ2-2 and V is TRBV6-5; D is ambiguous. V was pared by 3 bases and J by 5 bases, with 10 bases between. This CDR3 comprises 14 residues. Germline CDR1 is MNHEY and CDR2 is SVGAGI. DNA for the CDR3: TGTGCCAGCAGTTATCGTTCGGCTACCGGGGAGCTGTTTTTT. Translated: CASSYRSATGELFF.

Note on this clone: The same CDR3 is also encoded by other DNA sequences in this sample. The chain combines TRBV6-5 with TRBJ1-2; 12 bases align to TRBD1. Per the germline V gene, CDR1 is MNHEY and CDR2 is SVGAGI. The J segment lost 8 bases and the V segment lost 0 bases, leaving 4 bases of the junction unmatched. The CDR3 is made up of 15 amino acids. This CDR3 reads CASSYSGQGAEGYTF. The CDR3 nucleotides are TGTGCCAGCAGTTACTCGGGACAGGGGGCAGAAGGCTACACCTTC.

The V call is TRBV27, the J call TRBJ2-7, with TRBD2 as a possible D gene (6 bases). Germline CDR1 and CDR2: MNHEY and SMNVEV (reference sequence). The CDR3 has 16 amino acids. V was trimmed by 5 bases and J by 3 bases, leaving 20 bases between them. This chain's CDR3 is CASSTLHGGGNYEQYF. For the CDR3, the DNA is TGTGCCAGCAGTACCCTACACGGGGGTGGGAACTACGAGCAGTACTTC.

The chain couples TRBV10-3 to TRBJ2-2, with D perhaps matching TRBD1 or TRBD2 (5 bases each). V shed 5 bases and J shed 7 bases, with 23 bases lying between them. This CDR3 contains 17 residues. Germline assignment: CDR1 ENHRY and CDR2 SYGVKD. The DNA of the CDR3 is TGTGCCATCAGTCCAAATTCGGGACGACAGATTAACGGGGAGCTGTTTTTT. It codes for CAISPNSGRQINGELFF.

DNA of the CDR3: TGTGCCAGCAGCTCCTCCGGGACTAGCGGGAGGGCCTTCAATGAGCAGTTCTTC. Protein product: CASSSSGTSGRAFNEQFF. J is TRBJ2-1 and V is TRBV5-8; 16 bases match TRBD2. Germline CDR1 and CDR2: SGHTS and YDEGEE. The CDR3 covers 18 residues. The V segment lost 3 bases and the J segment 6 bases; nucleotides outside the gene matches: 9.

Worth noting for this clone: The sample has other DNA sequences that encode this CDR3 too. The genes are TRBV15 and TRBJ1-1; D is ambiguous. Trimming shortened V by 5 bases and J by 3 bases, and 10 bases separated the two germline ends. Germline-derived CDR1 and CDR2 are LNHNV and YYDKDF (reference sequence). The CDR3 consists of 13 residues. CDR3 in DNA: TGTGCCACCAGCCCGTCGGAGGACACTGAAGCTTTCTTT. Protein product: CATSPSEDTEAFF.

The gene calls are TRBV5-6 and TRBJ2-7, with TRBD1 matching 7 bases. This CDR3 comprises 15 residues. The V and J ends lost 4 bases and 2 bases, in that order; junction bases with no gene match: 9. In germline, CDR1 is SGHDT, CDR2 YYEEEE. DNA of the CDR3: TGTGCCAGCAGCGCAGGACAGGCTACCACCTACGAGCAGTACTTC. Protein product: CASSAGQATTYEQYF.

The gene calls are TRBV11-2 and TRBJ2-1; 8 bases match TRBD2. The CDR3 sequence is 15 residues long. CDR1 is SGHAT and CDR2 is FQNNGV in the germline V gene. V lost 0 bases to trimming and J lost 3 bases; unmatched junction nucleotides: 1. The CDR3 loop is CASSLEAGVYNEQFF. The CDR3 coding sequence is TGTGCCAGCAGCTTAGAAGCGGGGGTCTACAATGAGCAGTTCTTC.

This clone was seen a single time. The gene calls are TRBV27 and TRBJ2-7; perhaps TRBD2 as D (6 bases). The CDR3 extends over 15 amino acids. V lost 5 bases and J 3 bases, leaving 17 bases between the germline ends. Germline V lookup: CDR1 MNHEY, CDR2 SMNVEV (reference sequence). The CDR3 DNA follows: TGTGCCAGCAGTCTCACCCGGGGGAGAGGCTACGAGCAGTACTTC. It encodes CASSLTRGRGYEQYF.

The chain links TRBV30 to TRBJ1-2, with 7 bases fitting TRBD1. CDR1 and CDR2 (germline): GTSNPN, SVGIG (reference sequence). V lost 0 bases to trimming and J lost 8 bases; unmatched junction nucleotides: 24. This CDR3 comprises 19 residues. The CDR3 here is CAWSVQYLGDRQGREGYTF. The CDR3, as DNA: TGTGCCTGGAGTGTACAATATCTGGGGGATCGACAGGGTCGAGAGGGCTACACCTTC.

The V gene is TRBV6-5, the J gene TRBJ2-5; 8 bases map to TRBD1. V dropped 2 bases and J dropped 4; count of bases not matched to a gene: 6. In germline, CDR1 is MNHEY, CDR2 SVGAGI. The CDR3 spans 15 residues. CDR3 sequence: CASSYKQGGLETQYF. CDR3 coding DNA: TGTGCCAGCAGTTACAAACAGGGGGGACTAGAGACCCAGTACTTC.

The chain combines TRBV6-6 with TRBJ1-2, with D unresolved. From germline, CDR1 is MNHNY and CDR2 SVGAGI (reference sequence). V shed 5 bases and J shed 2 bases, with 6 bases lying between them. The CDR3 is made up of 12 amino acids. CDR3 nucleotides: TGTGCCAGCAGTGCCGACAACTATGGCTACACCTTC. Its protein product is CASSADNYGYTF.

In this sample, this clone turned up once. The chain has TRBV28 and TRBJ2-1; 10 bases map to TRBD1. Germline CDR1 and CDR2: MDHEN and SYDVKM. Trimming removed 3 bases from V and 8 bases from J; junction bases left unmatched: 7. The CDR3 runs to 15 residues. CDR3 bases: TGTGCCAGCAGTTTGTGGGACAGGGGTGTCGATGAGCAGTTCTTC. Its protein is CASSLWDRGVDEQFF.